This T cell receptor (beta chain) is drawn from a study of T cell responses to AZD1222 COVID-19 vaccine. Findings and caveats of the study: Regions 160-218 and 743-854 held dominance among vaccine-associated CD4 TCRs, which spanned spike.

Clones were sequenced by immunoSEQ multiplex PCR, and TCRdb holds only the in-frame ones, with some missing. The table lists 150,000 to 200,000 clones, just over 90% of them singletons. In regard to this clone: Its antigen is unknown.

The source was peripheral blood, collected on day 0 of AZD1222 vaccination. The TCR was taken from an adult in good health.

CDR3 nucleotide sequence: TGTGCCAGCAGCAAGCGAGCCAGGGGAAACTATGGCTACACCTTC. Amino acid sequence: CASSKRARGNYGYTF. The rearrangement links TRBV21-1 to TRBJ1-2; the D call TRBD1 from the table was never checked on the DNA. TRBV21-1 is noted as a pseudogene. The CDR3 length is 15 residues.